A selection of T cell receptor beta chains follows, all from one sample in a study of cytomegalovirus exposure and HLA in healthy donors. Profiling relied on immunoSEQ multiplex PCR, and the TCRdb table lists in-frame clones only, not all of them. The repertoire holds under 200,000 clones, with roughly 70% as singletons. The sequenced sample was PBMCs. Receptors were obtained from a woman aged 45-65 years in good health and CMV-seropositive. CDR3s include the opening cysteine and the closing phenylalanine or tryptophan. Fields, in order: clone size, J gene, D gene, V gene, CDR3 DNA, CDR3 protein. D genes are given only for firm matches. A row's size may be missing; if present it is once, few, many or a size class.

NA	TRBJ2-7	NA	TRBV4-2	TGTGCCAGCAGCGCGGGGCAAGACTACGAGCAGTACTTC	CASSAGQDYEQYF
NA	TRBJ2-1	TRBD1	TRBV14	TGTGCCAGCAGCCTCCCTTTGGGGACAGGGAACTACAATGAGCAGTTCTTC	CASSLPLGTGNYNEQFF
NA	TRBJ1-2	NA	TRBV30	TGTGCCTGGAGACAGGCCTATGGCTACACCTTC	CAWRQAYGYTF
NA	TRBJ1-1	TRBD1	TRBV19	TGTGCCAGTAGTATAGGATGGACAGGGAGGCTGAACACTGAAGCTTTCTTT	CASSIGWTGRLNTEAFF
NA	TRBJ2-7	TRBD2	TRBV19	TGTGCCAGTAGGTTGCGGGGGGACCGCCTTGGTGGCGAGCAGTACTTC	CASRLRGDRLGGEQYF
once	TRBJ2-5	NA	TRBV7-7	TGTGCCAGCAGCTTGACGGGAGCCGACGGGACCCAGTACTTC	CASSLTGADGTQYF
NA	TRBJ2-7	NA	TRBV5-4	TGTGCCAGCAGCGCCCTCGGCGGGGCTCTACACGAGCAGTACTTC	CASSALGGALHEQYF
NA	TRBJ1-2	TRBD1	TRBV6-5	TGTGCCAGCAGGTCGAGACAGGGGAGAAACTATGGCTACACCTTC	CASRSRQGRNYGYTF
NA	TRBJ1-2	TRBD1	TRBV29-1	TGCAGCGTTGAGGACAGGGATGGCTACACCTTC	CSVEDRDGYTF
once	TRBJ2-5	TRBD1	TRBV15	TGTGCCACCAGCAGAGCGCCGACAGGGGGGCAAGAGACCCAGTACTTC	CATSRAPTGGQETQYF
NA	TRBJ1-2	TRBD1	TRBV7-9	TGTGCCAGCAGCCCGCCCGGGACAGGGATTTCTGCAGGCTACACCTTC	CASSPPGTGISAGYTF
NA	TRBJ2-7	TRBD1	TRBV27	TGTGCCAGCAGTTTATCCCGGGACAGGTCCTACGAGCAGTACTTC	CASSLSRDRSYEQYF
NA	TRBJ1-6	NA	TRBV10-3	TGTGCCATCAGTCCTAGTAATTCACCCCTCCACTTT	CAISPSNSPLHF
NA	TRBJ1-5	NA	TRBV21-1	TGTGCCAGCATCAACCCCAGTCAGGGGCCCCAGCATTTT	CASINPSQGPQHF
NA	TRBJ2-7	TRBD2	TRBV9	TGTGCCAGCAGCGTCGGGTCTAGCGGATCTCACGAGCAGTACTTC	CASSVGSSGSHEQYF
NA	TRBJ1-1	NA	TRBV7-3	TGTGCCAGCAGCTTATACGGGAACACTGAAGCTTTCTTT	CASSLYGNTEAFF
NA	TRBJ2-7	TRBD2	TRBV11-2	TGTGCCAGCAGCTTAGAAGGTAGCGGGGGATACTACGAGCAGTACTTC	CASSLEGSGGYYEQYF
NA	TRBJ1-1	TRBD1	TRBV15	TGTGCCACCAGCAGAGATATGCCTACCGACAGGGTCTCGAGAGCTTTCTTT	CATSRDMPTDRVSRAFF
NA	TRBJ1-6	TRBD1	TRBV15	TGTGCCACCAGCCCGGGACAGGGCTATAATTCACCCCTCCACTTT	CATSPGQGYNSPLHF
NA	TRBJ2-5	TRBD2	TRBV5-1	TGCGCCAGCAGCTTGTATGGTAGCGGGGGGACCGTCAGGGAGACCCAGTACTTC	CASSLYGSGGTVRETQYF
NA	TRBJ2-3	NA	TRBV7-2	TGTGCCAGCAGCTTAGTTTCGGGTAGGAGGGCAGATACGCAGTATTTT	CASSLVSGRRADTQYF
NA	TRBJ1-6	NA	TRBV30	TGTGCCTGGAGTGTACTGAAGGGGAAGGGCTCCTATAATTCACCCCTCCACTTT	CAWSVLKGKGSYNSPLHF
NA	TRBJ1-2	NA	TRBV6-5	TGTGCCAGCAGCCACGGGGAAAGCTATGGCTACACCTTC	CASSHGESYGYTF
once	TRBJ2-7	TRBD1	TRBV5-1	TGCGCCAGCAGCTTGGCCGGACAGGTTCGGTACGAGCAGTACTTC	CASSLAGQVRYEQYF
NA	TRBJ2-2	NA	TRBV30	TGTGCTTGGACCCAGACTAGCACCGGGGAGCTGTTTTTT	CAWTQTSTGELFF
NA	TRBJ1-4	TRBD1	TRBV19	TGTGCCAGTAGTGAGACGGGACAGGGTATAACTAATGAAAAACTGTTTTTT	CASSETGQGITNEKLFF
NA	TRBJ1-1	NA	TRBV2	TGTGCCAGCAGAGCGAGCCGGGTCTCTGCTGAAGCTTTCTTT	CASRASRVSAEAFF